This T cell receptor (beta chain) was identified in a study of CD8+ T cells in alopecia areata. On the study more broadly: Female roughly 6-11-week-old C3H/HeJ recipients received skin from roughly 6-12-month-old C3H/HeJ graft donors with spontaneous alopecia.

Sequencing templates came from extracted RNA that was reverse transcribed into cDNA. Using immunoSEQ multiplex PCR, the repertoire was profiled, and TCRdb retains in-frame clones only, with some absent. Captured here are around 100,000 clones, none seen once; the top ten comprise roughly a fifth. Only a few counts were recorded for this clone. Genes here carry mouse names. The DNA ends 4 residues before the CDR3 does, and the rest of the CDR3 is filled in from the germline J gene. Germline CDR1 and CDR2: NSQYPW and LRSPGD (reference sequence). The CDR3 spans 16 residues. The V segment lost 0 bases and the J segment 5 bases; nucleotides outside the gene matches: 4.

The sequence was obtained from a C3H/HeJ mouse with alopecia areata. Mice of this strain are of MHC haplotype H2-k. The rearrangement links TRBV1 to TRBJ2-1, with 10 nucleotides matching TRBD2. The specimen sequenced was lesional skin. The CDR3 loop is CTCSADWGGADAEQFF. The CDR3 DNA, read in part, is TGCACCTGCAGTGCAGACTGGGGGGGCGCGGATGCT.